The 26 T cell receptor beta chains given below trace back to one sample, sequenced in a study of shared clonotypes between healthy human individuals (TCRdb year 2020). Libraries were prepared through the immunoSEQ multiplex PCR assay. The immuneACCESS repertoire file appears here via TCRdb, limited to in-frame rearrangements. These files lack a portion of the clones; in checked studies, under half of the deficit traces to unresolved V genes, and the cause of the others is not known. The table for this sample lists about 1 million clones; 60% to 80% of them were counted only once. The top ten clones comprise over 1.3% of the sample. What was sequenced was memory CD4+ T cells sorted from blood. According to the study, the label for this sample's cell subset or site signals: CD45RA-negative fraction. These receptors were taken from a man between 18 and 29 years old in good health.

V is TRBV12-5 and J is TRBJ1-5; no clear D gene. CDR1 LGHNT and CDR2 FRNRAP come from the germline V gene. V lost 2 bases and J lost 2, with 10 bases in between. The CDR3 loop spans 15 amino acids. CDR3 residues: CASGLSIGGNQPQHF. The CDR3 DNA follows: TGTGCTAGTGGTTTGTCAATTGGTGGCAATCAGCCCCAGCATTTT.

This clone was seen at least ten times. J is TRBJ2-3 and V is TRBV6-6; 8 nucleotides align to TRBD2. The germline V gene encodes CDR1 MNHNY and CDR2 SVGAGI (reference sequence). V dropped 7 bases and J dropped 5; count of bases not matched to a gene: 8. The CDR3 has 14 residues. The CDR3 region has the DNA TGTGCCAGCAACCGGGAGGGCCATATAGATACGCAGTATTTT. Amino acid sequence: CASNREGHIDTQYF.

The chain couples TRBV2 to TRBJ2-7, with a possible D match to TRBD2 (5 bases). Germline V gene data show CDR1 as SNHLY and CDR2 as FYNNEI. Trimming removed 6 bases at V and 4 bases at J, with 16 bases between. This CDR3 comprises 14 residues. CDR3 bases: TGTGCCAGCAGCCCGGACCGAGGGAAATACGAGCAGTACTTC. Amino acids: CASSPDRGKYEQYF.

This chain connects TRBV19 to TRBJ1-3; maybe TRBD1 (5 bases). The V and J ends lost 3 bases and 0 bases respectively, with 9 bases between them. The CDR3 runs to 15 residues. Germline CDR1 LNHDA, CDR2 SQIVND (reference sequence). The CDR3 loop reads CASSIWGSSGNTIYF. The CDR3 nucleotides read TGTGCCAGTAGTATCTGGGGGAGCTCTGGAAACACCATATATTTT.

V gene TRBV15 combines with J gene TRBJ1-6; maybe TRBD1 (5 bases). The CDR3 covers 15 residues. Germline CDR1 is LNHNV and CDR2 is YYDKDF (reference sequence). Trimming stripped 0 bases from V and 7 bases from J, with 10 bases between. CDR3 loop: CATSRDTRDNSPLHF. The CDR3 nucleotides read TGTGCCACCAGCAGAGATACAAGGGACAATTCACCCCTCCACTTT.

The chain uses TRBV11-2 and TRBJ1-2; 8 bases line up with TRBD1. J lost 3 bases, V lost 5 bases, and 5 bases had no gene match. Germline values: CDR1 SGHAT, CDR2 FQNNGV. CDR3 length equals 14 residues. The CDR3 loop reads CASSPGQVDYGYTF. CDR3 nucleotide sequence: TGTGCCAGCAGCCCGGGACAGGTCGACTATGGCTACACCTTC. The full variable domain, completed using reference TRBV11-2 and TRBJ1-2, is EAGVAQSPRYKIIEKRQSVAFWCNPISGHATLYWYQQILGQGPKLLIQFQNNGVVDDSQLPKDRFSAERLKGVDSTLKIQPAKLEDSAVYLCASSPGQVDYGYTFGSGTRLTVV.

As for this clone: Other DNA sequences from this sample encode an identical CDR3 as well. The chain uses TRBV6-1 and TRBJ1-2; TRBD1 aligns across 7 bases. Germline lookup yields CDR1 MNHNS and CDR2 SASEGT. This CDR3 region has 12 residues. V gave up 6 bases and J gave up 7 bases; unmatched junction bases: 5. CDR3 sequence: CASRTGASGYTF. For the CDR3, the DNA is TGTGCCAGCAGAACAGGGGCCTCTGGCTACACCTTC.

The genes are TRBV7-2 and TRBJ2-6; the match to TRBD1 covers 9 bases. V shed 4 bases, J shed 1 base, and the junction held 8 bases outside the gene matches. In germline, CDR1 is SGHTA, CDR2 FQGNSA. The CDR3 is 18 residues long. CDR3 amino acids: CASSSVTGGSSGANVLTF. The CDR3 DNA follows: TGTGCCAGCAGCTCCGTTACAGGGGGCTCTTCTGGGGCCAACGTCCTGACTTTC.

The chain carries TRBV4-3 and TRBJ2-7; TRBD2 agrees at 9 bases. After removal of 0 bases from V and 3 bases from J, the junction contained 9 bases not matched to a gene. CDR1 and CDR2 from the germline V gene are LGHNA and YSLEER. This CDR3 is 17 amino acids long. CDR3 in DNA: TGCGCCAGCAGCCAAGATCGAGGACTAGCGAAGATCTACGAGCAGTACTTC. Amino acid sequence: CASSQDRGLAKIYEQYF.

V and J are TRBV5-5 and TRBJ1-2, with 7 nucleotides matching TRBD1. V shed 1 base, J shed 3 bases, and the junction held 9 bases outside the gene matches. Germline CDR1 and CDR2: SGHKS and YYEKEE (reference sequence). The CDR3 is made up of 16 amino acids. CDR3 residues: CASSLRPTGTDYGYTF. CDR3 sequence (DNA): TGTGCCAGCAGCTTGCGACCTACCGGGACAGACTATGGCTACACCTTC.

This rearrangement joins TRBV29-1 to TRBJ2-6; no clear D gene. The CDR3 totals 13 residues. V was cut by 3 bases and J by 4 bases, with 7 bases left in between. Looked up from germline, CDR1 is SQVTM and CDR2 is ANQGSEA. The chain's CDR3 is CSVDVGGANVLTF. The CDR3 DNA reads TGCAGCGTTGACGTCGGGGGGGCCAACGTCCTGACTTTC.

For the CDR3, the DNA is TGTGCCAGCAGTCCGAGACTAGCGGGGGGATTGGGAGATACGCAGTATTTT. It codes for CASSPRLAGGLGDTQYF. The chain links TRBV2 to TRBJ2-3; 13 bases map to TRBD2. CDR1 is SNHLY and CDR2 is FYNNEI in the germline V gene. The CDR3 sequence is 17 residues long. V was clipped by 5 bases and J by 5 bases; unmatched bases: 10.

This clone was seen a few times. The CDR3 protein is CASSIRGSPLHF. In nucleotides, the CDR3 is TGTGCCAGTAGTATTAGGGGTTCACCCCTCCACTTT. The gene calls are TRBV19 and TRBJ1-6; TRBD1 might be the D (5 bases). CDR1 is LNHDA, CDR2 SQIVND, per germline (reference sequence). CDR3 length equals 12 residues. V was clipped by 3 bases and J by 9 bases, with 6 bases between them.

Note on this clone: Other DNA sequences of this sample code for an identical CDR3. The chain links TRBV11-2 to TRBJ2-3; TRBD2 matches at 10 bases. This CDR3 comprises 16 residues. V was clipped by 3 bases and J by 3 bases; unmatched bases: 6. Germline CDR1 and CDR2: SGHAT and FQNNGV. CDR3 sequence: CASSFLAGVRTDTQYF. The CDR3 DNA reads TGTGCCAGCAGCTTTCTAGCGGGAGTTAGAACAGATACGCAGTATTTT.

The chain is built from TRBV6-6 and TRBJ2-2; 10 nucleotides match TRBD2. This CDR3 is 14 amino acids long. The germline CDR1 and CDR2 sequences are MNHNY and SVGAGI (reference sequence). V was pared by 5 bases and J by 8 bases, with 5 bases of the junction left unmatched. CDR3 amino acids: CASSPLAGRGELFF. CDR3 DNA sequence: TGTGCCAGCAGTCCACTAGCGGGAAGAGGGGAGCTGTTTTTT.

In its sample, this clone was seen a few times. The chain joins TRBV5-1 to TRBJ1-2, with 8 bases identical to TRBD1. V shed 0 bases, J shed 5 bases, and the junction held 9 bases outside the gene matches. The germline V gene encodes CDR1 SGHRS and CDR2 YFSETQ. The CDR3 loop spans 16 amino acids. In DNA, the CDR3 is TGCGCCAGCAGCTTGGGGGACAGGACCCAAAGTTATGGCTACACCTTC. It specifies CASSLGDRTQSYGYTF.

V usage is TRBV11-3 and J usage is TRBJ2-5; a possible D gene is TRBD2 (8 bases). The CDR3 has 15 amino acids. Germline CDR1 and CDR2: SGHNT and YENEEA. Trimming left V 5 bases short and J 5 bases short, with 18 bases between. This chain's CDR3 is CASSPGGTVRETQYF. DNA of the CDR3: TGTGCCAGCAGCCCGGGAGGGACAGTCCGGGAGACCCAGTACTTC.

The CDR3 DNA reads TGTGCCAGCAGCTTAGATTGCAGGGGAGACAATCAGCCCCAGCATTTT. It is translated as CASSLDCRGDNQPQHF. The chain links TRBV11-3 to TRBJ1-5; D perhaps matches TRBD1 (6 bases). Germline V CDR1 and CDR2: SGHNT, YENEEA. V shed 0 bases and J shed 3 bases, with 12 bases lying between them. CDR3 size: 16 residues.

The sample holds one count of this clone. The V call is TRBV2, the J call TRBJ2-7; 12 positions match TRBD2. V was pared by 6 bases and J by 9 bases, with 9 bases of the junction left unmatched. CDR3 length: 14 amino acids. The germline V gene has CDR1 SNHLY and CDR2 FYNNEI. CDR3 nucleotide sequence: TGTGCCAGCAGGAGAGCTAGCGGGGGGGCCGGGCAGTACTTC. It encodes CASRRASGGAGQYF.

This clone was detected many times. J is TRBJ2-2 and V is TRBV7-9; no reliable D call. This CDR3 comprises 14 residues. CDR1 SEHNR and CDR2 FQNEAQ come from the germline V gene (reference sequence). V gave up 4 bases and J gave up 6 bases, with 12 bases separating them. The CDR3 nucleotides are TGTGCCAGCAGCTCGAACCTAGTTGCCGGGGAGCTGTTTTTT. It specifies CASSSNLVAGELFF.

V is TRBV10-2 and J is TRBJ2-1, with 9 bases lining up with TRBD2. Trimming took 3 bases from V and 9 from J; bases not matched to a gene: 0. CDR3 length: 12 amino acids. Germline V CDR1 and CDR2: WSHSY, SAAADI. The CDR3 loop is CASSELAGEQFF. The CDR3 bases are TGCGCCAGCAGTGAACTAGCGGGTGAGCAGTTCTTC.

Comment on this clone: One base away lies a much larger clone, so this may be a sequencing read error. J is TRBJ1-1 and V is TRBV6-5; the D gene is possibly TRBD1 (6 bases). The CDR3 totals 13 residues. Germline lookup yields CDR1 MNHEY and CDR2 SVGAGI. The CDR3 nucleotides read TGTGCTAGCTCCGGGACATTGAACACTGAAGCTTTCTTT. Translating it yields CASSGTLNTEAFF.

This clone showed up just a few times. The chain uses TRBV30 and TRBJ2-7; the D call may be TRBD1 or TRBD2 (6 bases each). CDR1 and CDR2 from the germline V gene are GTSNPN and SVGIG (reference sequence). Trimming took 5 bases from V and 2 from J, leaving 10 bases between them. CDR3 length: 12 residues. The CDR3: CAWGGGTYEQYF. The CDR3 DNA follows: TGTGCCTGGGGGGGCGGGACCTACGAGCAGTACTTC.

With regard to this clone: Other DNA variants within this sample encode the same CDR3. The chain has TRBV27 and TRBJ1-1, with a weak D call TRBD1 (5 bases). The CDR3 contains 14 residues. Trimming removed 2 bases at V and 1 base at J, with 8 bases between. The germline CDR1 and CDR2 sequences are MNHEY and SMNVEV (reference sequence). CDR3 nucleotide sequence: TGTGCCAGCAGTTTACGGGGGGGGAACACTGAAGCTTTCTTT. Amino acid sequence: CASSLRGGNTEAFF.

The chain couples TRBV7-9 to TRBJ1-2, with D uncertain. Deletions cut 0 bases from V and 1 base from J, with 3 bases between. Germline-derived CDR1 and CDR2 are SEHNR and FQNEAQ (reference sequence). The CDR3 totals 13 residues. The CDR3 coding sequence is TGTGCCAGCAGCTTAGCAAATAACTATGGCTACACCTTC. It yields the protein CASSLANNYGYTF.

Note on this clone: Other DNA sequences of this sample code for an identical CDR3. The V and J genes are TRBV9 and TRBJ1-5, with no clear D. V lost 2 bases, J lost 3 bases, and 6 bases lay in between. Germline V gene data show CDR1 as SGDLS and CDR2 as YYNGEE. This CDR3 has 13 residues. The DNA of the CDR3 is TGTGCCAGCAGCGTCGGTTCCAATCAGCCCCAGCATTTT. Encoded protein: CASSVGSNQPQHF. Full variable domain (remainder filled in from reference TRBV9 and TRBJ1-5): DSGVTQTPKHLITATGQRVTLRCSPRSGDLSVYWYQQSLDQGLQFLIQYYNGEERAKGNILERFSAQQFPDLHSELNLSSLELGDSALYFCASSVGSNQPQHFGDGTRLSIL.